These 17 T cell receptor beta chains were all obtained from the same sample, sequenced in a study of T-cell reconstitution after alpha-beta-depleted transplantation in children (dated by TCRdb to about 2016). In light of the paper, this sample's treatment or condition label describes: allogeneic hematopoietic cell transplantation with graft depleted of TCRalphabeta T cells and CD19 B cells. Library creation used PCR. The sequencer listed for this sample is Illumina HiSeq 2500. TCR library preparation used molecular barcoding, with unique molecular identifiers applied to normalize quantification of the TCRbeta repertoire. In-frame beta chains were kept once TCRdb had trimmed the public reads at Q25 with fastp and called clones with MiXCR. Rows are combined by CDR3 protein, so each entry shows the most common genes and DNA. In this sample the table shows some 290,000 distinct CDR3 sequences, over 20% of which occur a single time. Together, the top ten hold roughly 11% of the sample.

The specimen was PBMCs, mostly from graft donor cells, collected 180 days after TCRalphabeta/CD19-depleted stem cell transplant. The receptors come from a male patient between 10 and 17 years old who had a stem cell transplant for acute lymphoblastic leukemia, so the T cells may come from the graft donor.

This clonotype was recorded a few times. The chain recombines TRBV7-8 with TRBJ1-1; D gene uncertain. Trimming pared 1 base from V and 1 base from J, leaving 10 bases between. This CDR3 region has 15 residues. Germline-derived CDR1 and CDR2 are SGHVS and FQNEAQ. The CDR3 reads CASSLGSFKNTEAFF. The CDR3 coding sequence is TGTGCCAGCAGCTTAGGGTCCTTCAAGAACACTGAAGCTTTCTTT. The entire variable domain, with the rest obtained from reference TRBV7-8 and TRBJ1-1, is as follows: GAGVSQSPRYKVAKRGQDVALRCDPISGHVSLFWYQQALGQGPEFLTYFQNEAQLDKSGLPSDRFFAERPEGSVSTLKIQRTQQEDSAVYLCASSLGSFKNTEAFFGQGTRLTVV.

CDR3 residues: CAISTGTNPYQETQYF. CDR3 sequence (DNA): TGTGCCATCAGTACCGGGACTAACCCGTACCAAGAGACCCAGTACTTC. The chain combines TRBV10-3 with TRBJ2-5; TRBD2 matches 7 bases. Germline CDR1 and CDR2: ENHRY and SYGVKD. V gave up 5 bases and J gave up 0 bases; unmatched junction bases: 9. CDR3 length: 16 amino acids.

This clonotype was detected a few times. V and J are TRBV7-2 and TRBJ2-3, with 10 nucleotides matching TRBD2. V was pared by 4 bases and J by 2 bases, with 6 bases of the junction left unmatched. From germline, CDR1 is SGHTA and CDR2 FQGNSA. The CDR3 length is 16 residues. In DNA form, the CDR3 reads TGTGCCAGCAGCTACCCGACTAGCGGGTACACAGATACGCAGTATTTT. Translation: CASSYPTSGYTDTQYF.

This sequence joins TRBV18 and TRBJ2-7, with 9 bases matching TRBD2. CDR1 is KGHSH and CDR2 is LQKENI in the germline V gene. This CDR3 is 15 amino acids long. Trimming removed 6 bases from V and 3 bases from J; junction bases left unmatched: 9. CDR3 DNA: TGTGCCAGCTCTCCAGGGGCTAGCGGGGACTACGAGCAGTACTTC. Its protein is CASSPGASGDYEQYF.

This clonotype was seen a few times. The chain joins TRBV20-1 to TRBJ2-3; D uncertain. The germline CDR1 and CDR2 sequences are DFQATT and SNEGSKA (reference sequence). V shed 0 bases and J shed 1 base, with 11 bases lying between them. The CDR3 consists of 15 residues. CDR3 coding DNA: TGCAGTGCTAGAGATCAGACTTCGGGCACAGATACGCAGTATTTT. Its protein product is CSARDQTSGTDTQYF.

This clonotype has only a few counts. The chain recombines TRBV20-1 with TRBJ1-5; 8 positions match TRBD1. Germline assignment: CDR1 DFQATT and CDR2 SNEGSKA (reference sequence). The CDR3 covers 15 residues. Germline trimming cut 2 bases from V and 0 bases from J; bases unmatched to any gene: 3. The CDR3 DNA reads as TGCAGTGCTAGAATACAGGGGGATAGCAATCAGCCCCAGCATTTT. It translates to CSARIQGDSNQPQHF.

CDR3 bases: TGTGCCAGCACTCTGGACAGGGGGTTCACAGATACGCAGTATTTT. Its protein is CASTLDRGFTDTQYF. The chain is built from TRBV12-3 or TRBV12-4 and TRBJ2-3; 10 bases are shared with TRBD1. V shed 7 bases and J 2 bases; nucleotides not matched to a gene: 6. This CDR3 has 15 amino acids.

The chain recombines TRBV7-9 with TRBJ1-1; unclear D gene. This CDR3 contains 12 residues. V gave up 4 bases and J gave up 3 bases, with 6 bases separating them. Germline-derived CDR1 and CDR2 are SEHNR and FQNEAQ (reference sequence). The CDR3 protein is CASSSKYTEAFF. For the CDR3, the DNA is TGTGCCAGCAGCTCAAAATACACTGAAGCTTTCTTT.

This clonotype was observed once. The chain uses TRBV20-1 and TRBJ1-1, with D perhaps matching TRBD1 (5 bases). The V end lost 5 bases, the J end lost 0 bases, and 10 bases lay between the germline ends. The CDR3 is 13 amino acids. Germline values: CDR1 DFQATT, CDR2 SNEGSKA (reference sequence). CDR3 nucleotide sequence: TGCAGTGCTGACTCAGGGTTGAACACTGAAGCTTTCTTT. Translating it yields CSADSGLNTEAFF.

This clonotype was seen many times. The rearrangement uses TRBV5-1 and TRBJ1-2, with unresolved D. V was shortened by 0 bases and J by 4 bases, with 7 bases between the two germline ends. Germline CDR1 is SGHRS and CDR2 is YFSETQ. This CDR3 region has 13 residues. CDR3 sequence reads: CASSLEGSYGYTF. For the CDR3, the DNA is TGCGCCAGCAGCTTGGAAGGATCCTATGGCTACACCTTC. Looking up the rest from reference TRBV5-1 and TRBJ1-2 gives the full variable domain: KAGVTQTPRYLIKTRGQQVTLSCSPISGHRSVSWYQQTPGQGLQFLFEYFSETQRNKGNFPGRFSGRQFSNSRSEMNVSTLELGDSALYLCASSLEGSYGYTFGSGTRLTVV.

The gene calls are TRBV29-1 and TRBJ2-1; possibly TRBD2 for D (7 bases). Trimming pared 7 bases from V and 5 bases from J, leaving 18 bases between. CDR1 and CDR2 (germline): SQVTM, ANQGSEA. This CDR3 has 14 amino acids. The CDR3 reads CSGGASGGHNEQFF. The CDR3 DNA is TGCAGCGGGGGGGCTAGCGGAGGCCACAATGAGCAGTTCTTC.

This clonotype was found a few times. The chain uses TRBV20-1 and TRBJ1-5; 8 positions agree with TRBD1. The CDR3 spans 15 residues. CDR1 and CDR2 (germline): DFQATT, SNEGSKA (reference sequence). V shed 7 bases, J shed 4 bases, and the junction held 12 bases outside the gene matches. CDR3 amino acids: CSGGQGVGVNQPQHF. The CDR3 bases are TGCAGTGGTGGACAGGGAGTAGGGGTAAATCAGCCCCAGCATTTT.

This clonotype was picked up a small number of times. V and J are TRBV29-1 and TRBJ1-3; D is ambiguous. This CDR3 is 13 amino acids long. The ends were cut back, 0 bases at V and 0 bases at J, with 3 bases in the middle. Germline CDR1 and CDR2: SQVTM and ANQGSEA. The DNA of the CDR3 is TGCAGCGTTGAAGACGGCTCTGGAAACACCATATATTTT. This translates into CSVEDGSGNTIYF.

The table lists this clonotype with a few counts. The genes are TRBV20-1 and TRBJ1-4; a possible D gene is TRBD1 (6 bases). V shed 3 bases and J shed 14 bases, with 22 bases lying between them. CDR3 length: 14 residues. The germline gives CDR1 DFQATT, CDR2 SNEGSKA (reference sequence). The CDR3 DNA reads as TGCAGTGCTAGTCTACAGGGTCGACCCGAAAGCCTGTTTTTT. Amino acid sequence: CSASLQGRPESLFF.

This clonotype has a handful of counts. The rearrangement uses TRBV25-1 and TRBJ1-4; TRBD1 agrees at 7 bases. Germline CDR1 is MGHDK and CDR2 is SYGVNS. The CDR3 totals 17 residues. The V gene end was trimmed by 3 bases and the J gene end by 5 bases; junction bases not matched to a gene: 12. CDR3 protein: CASSDSRPRGGNEKLFF. The CDR3, as DNA: TGTGCCAGCAGTGATTCGAGACCCAGGGGGGGAAATGAAAAACTGTTTTTT. The full variable domain, completed using reference TRBV25-1 and TRBJ1-4, is EADIYQTPRYLVIGTGKKITLECSQTMGHDKMYWYQQDPGMELHLIHYSYGVNSTEKGDLSSESTVSRIRTEHFPLTLESARPSHTSQYLCASSDSRPRGGNEKLFFGSGTQLSVL.

The chain has TRBV20-1 and TRBJ2-1, with D possibly matching TRBD2 (6 bases). Germline lookup yields CDR1 DFQATT and CDR2 SNEGSKA (reference sequence). The CDR3 runs to 15 residues. V dropped 4 bases and J dropped 1 base, with 14 bases sitting between them. CDR3 residues: CSAIWGERSYNEQFF. DNA for the CDR3: TGCAGTGCTATTTGGGGGGAGAGGTCCTACAATGAGCAGTTCTTC.

This rearrangement joins TRBV4-1 to TRBJ2-1, with 7 bases aligning to TRBD2. V shed 4 bases and J 6 bases; nucleotides not matched to a gene: 15. This CDR3 has 17 amino acids. CDR1 and CDR2 (germline): MGHRA, YSYEKL. The CDR3 reads CASSPYRGTGGGNEQFF. In nucleotides, the CDR3 is TGCGCCAGCAGCCCGTACCGGGGGACTGGGGGGGGCAATGAGCAGTTCTTC.